Below, 8 T cell receptor beta chains from the same sample are listed, as sequenced in a study of molecular identifiers for immune sequencing clone quantification. Via MiXCR, TCRdb re-called the PCR reads, giving one row per CDR3 protein. The data show fewer than 45,000 distinct CDR3 sequences, 24% seen once. The sequencing sample was made of naive CD8+ T cells from blood, with Jurkat cell RNA spiked in. The sample's subset: FACS-sorted CD8+CD4-CCR7+CD45RA+ naive T cells. These TCRs come from a human donor in good health. Some libraries in this study had Jurkat cell RNA spiked in.

This clonotype appeared many times. V gene TRBV6-5 combines with J gene TRBJ2-3; TRBD2 is a possible D gene (5 bases). Germline CDR1 is MNHEY and CDR2 is SVGAGI. The CDR3 contains 16 residues. V was clipped by 2 bases and J by 4 bases, with 16 bases between them. CDR3 DNA sequence: TGTGCCAGCAGTTACGAGGGTACTACGAGCGCAGATACGCAGTATTTT. Translated, it gives CASSYEGTTSADTQYF.

The chain employs TRBV4-2 and TRBJ2-5, with TRBD2 identical over 8 bases. CDR3 length: 14 residues. With V trimmed by 4 bases and J by 8 bases, 9 bases remained unmatched. Germline values: CDR1 LGHNA, CDR2 YNFKEQ. DNA for the CDR3: TGTGCCAGCAGCCGACCCGGACTAGCCCAAACCCAGTACTTC. This gives the protein CASSRPGLAQTQYF.

To note about this clonotype: A clone one base away is much larger, so this may be a read error. This chain joins TRBV9 and TRBJ2-3; 9 nucleotides line up with TRBD2. CDR3 length equals 15 residues. Unmatched junction bases numbered 5, after V lost 2 bases and J lost 4 bases. Germline CDR1 reads SGDLS; CDR2 reads YYNGEE. CDR3 sequence reads: CASSVSGRLADTQYF. In nucleotides, the CDR3 is TGTGCCAGCAGCGTTAGCGGGAGACTCGCAGATACGCAGTATTTT.

Worth noting for this clonotype: The conserved closing phenylalanine or tryptophan is absent in this CDR3, likely reflecting a read error. V gene TRBV13 combines with J gene TRBJ2-4, with D hard to call. The CDR3 is 16 amino acids. The V end lost 1 base, the J end lost 2 bases, and 12 bases lay between the germline ends. The germline gives CDR1 PRHDT, CDR2 FYEKMQ (reference sequence). The CDR3 is CASSLEARSTKNIQYL. The CDR3 DNA is TGTGCCAGCAGCTTAGAAGCAAGGAGCACCAAAAACATTCAGTACCTC.

The sample holds a few counts of this clonotype. A read error may be the cause here, since a much bigger clone is one base away. The chain joins TRBV10-3 to TRBJ2-7, with D unresolved. Germline-derived CDR1 and CDR2 are ENHRY and SYGVKD. The CDR3 runs 13 residues. The CDR3 region is CAISESAARELYF. The CDR3 coding sequence is TGTGCCATCAGTGAGTCCGCCGCTCGCGAGCTGTACTTC.

This clonotype was recorded many times. The V call is TRBV4-3, the J call TRBJ2-5; no definite D call. CDR3 length: 15 residues. The V and J ends lost 1 base and 9 bases respectively, with 18 bases between them. Germline V gene data show CDR1 as LGHNA and CDR2 as YSLEER. The CDR3 nucleotides read TGCGCCAGCAGCCAAGCGTCAACCGGCCCCCTACCCCAGTACTTC. It specifies CASSQASTGPLPQYF.

This clonotype has a count of ten or more. The rearrangement joins TRBV27 to TRBJ2-5, with a tentative D call TRBD1 (5 bases). V lost 5 bases, J lost 4 bases, and 11 bases lay in between. This CDR3 is 13 amino acids long. From germline, CDR1 is MNHEY and CDR2 SMNVEV (reference sequence). The CDR3 nucleotides are TGTGCCAGCAGTGCGACAGCTTTAGAGACCCAGTACTTC. Its translation: CASSATALETQYF.

Many counts were recorded for this clonotype. CDR3 protein: CASSSTGEGTEAFF. The CDR3 nucleotides are TGTGCCAGCAGCTCGACAGGGGAGGGCACTGAAGCTTTCTTT. The rearrangement joins TRBV7-9 to TRBJ1-1; 8 nucleotides align to TRBD1. The CDR3 length is 14 residues. The V segment lost 4 bases and the J segment 4 bases; nucleotides outside the gene matches: 5. In germline, CDR1 is SEHNR, CDR2 FQNEAQ (reference sequence).